The following is a T cell receptor (beta chain) sequence with its context. This clonotype has more than one count but fewer than ten. Its antigen is currently not known. Base qualities are not recorded, but no much larger clone differs from it by a single base. To demonstrate the VDJtools post-analysis software, the study profiled TCR beta repertoires from the peripheral blood of about 13 young patients with multiple sclerosis. Multiple sclerosis patients were children and adolescents aged roughly 6 to 17 years. V is pruned by 6 bases and J by 0 bases, leaving 9 bases of the junction without a gene match. CDR1 and CDR2, per the germline V gene (reference sequence), are SEHNR and FQNEAQ. The CDR3 contains 18 residues, cysteine and phenylalanine counted. Here the CDR3 DNA is all that survives: 54 bases in frame from base 1. The data are from a study of post-analysis software for immune sequencing data (dated by TCRdb to about 2015). For the study in its entirety: Relapsing-remitting, secondary progressive and progressive-relapsing multiple sclerosis were recorded as disease courses, and subtype annotation was lacking for some patients. The patient repertoires were compared against more than 10 previously published healthy control repertoires obtained from donors aged roughly 6 to 28 years. A subset of samples was prepared in parallel using single-end sample barcoding, then pooled and co-amplified after Illumina adapter ligation. Overall study outcomes, separate from this receptor: Direct clustering with F measure revealed strong co-clustering of samples prepared in the same batch, which led to a batch-effect correction. Significantly higher frequencies in patients than in controls were found for about five TRBV segments, including TRBV5-6, TRBV5-1 and TRBV20-1. The control group was slightly older than the multiple sclerosis patient group. Compared with controls, multiple sclerosis patients had significantly lower normalized Chao1 diversity, a finding suggesting substantial peripheral T-cell clonal expansion.

Receptor libraries were prepared by PCR. For sequencing, an Illumina HiSeq 2500 was employed. Unique molecular identifiers were incorporated into TCR beta cDNA libraries to reduce PCR and sequencing biases. Approximately 500,000 cDNA molecules were obtained for every 1 to 10 million input T cells, so each molecule roughly corresponded to one T cell. Patient libraries were prepared and sequenced with the same protocol used for the earlier healthy control dataset. Samples belonging to the same batch were prepared together, multiplexed and sequenced on a shared HiSeq lane. From the authors' description of their analysis: MIGEC was used to process the raw barcoded reads, and molecular identifier groups with only a single read were discarded before consensus assembly and CDR3 extraction. Clonotype tables were post-analysed with VDJtools, normalizing diversity by down-sampling all datasets to the smallest sample size. In repertoire overlap clustering, CDR3 amino acid sequences, but not nucleotide sequences, were matched to correct batch-related cross-sample contamination. In TCRdb, the public reads were trimmed at Q25 with fastp and aligned with MiXCR, with productive beta chains retained. Under each unique CDR3 protein, matching rows form one entry showing the most common genes and DNA. These V and J calls derive from TCRdb rather than the authors' analysis. The sample table lists 450,000 or so distinct CDR3 sequences, 40% to 55% of them with a count of one. Roughly 12% of the sample rests with the top ten.

The V and J segments used are TRBV7-9 and TRBJ2-1; TRBD2 agrees with 12 junctional bases. This TCR derives from a girl aged 5 to 17 with multiple sclerosis. Sample: blood. The CDR3 region: CASRPSGRVLSSYNEQFF. DNA sequence: TGTGCCAGCAGACCTAGCGGGAGGGTCCTAAGCTCCTACAATGAGCAGTTCTTC.